The 27 T cell receptor beta chains below all came from one sample that was sequenced in a study of blood T cell repertoires in COVID-19. Method: immunoSEQ multiplex PCR; TCRdb's copy keeps in-frame clones and lacks some. The table includes fewer than 300,000 clones, 85% to 90% detected once. The sequencing sample was made of PBMCs or T cells enriched from blood (not recorded which). These receptors came from a man younger than 35 who had recovered from COVID-19.

The V call is TRBV28, the J call TRBJ1-1; 7 bases match TRBD1. This CDR3 contains 18 residues. V trimming: 3 bases; J trimming: 5 bases; junction bases outside the gene matches: 18. The germline gives CDR1 MDHEN, CDR2 SYDVKM. CDR3 nucleotides: TGTGCCAGCAGTTTCCGCTACAGGGGTAAGAGGTTGAGGACTGAAGCTTTCTTT. It is translated as CASSFRYRGKRLRTEAFF.

This clone was picked up a small number of times. The rearrangement links TRBV10-1 to TRBJ2-2; 9 bases agree with TRBD2. J gave up 3 bases and V 6 bases, and 2 bases lay outside the gene matches. Germline assignment: CDR1 WNHNN and CDR2 SYGVQD (reference sequence). This CDR3 has 14 amino acids. The CDR3 DNA is TGCGCCAGCAGCAGACTAGCGGACACCGGGGAGCTGTTTTTT. It is translated as CASSRLADTGELFF.

The rearrangement links TRBV29-1 to TRBJ2-2, with 11 bases lining up with TRBD2. The CDR3 sequence is 17 residues long. V lost 0 bases and J lost 7; bases outside the gene matches: 10. Germline V CDR1 and CDR2: SQVTM, ANQGSEA. The CDR3 spells CSVEDLSTSGSIGELFF. In nucleotides, the CDR3 is TGCAGCGTTGAAGATCTTTCCACTAGCGGGAGTATCGGGGAGCTGTTTTTT.

The chain recombines TRBV4-1 with TRBJ1-5; unclear D gene. The germline V and J ends were trimmed by 0 bases and 3 bases, with 9 bases remaining between them. The CDR3 is made up of 15 amino acids. CDR1 is MGHRA and CDR2 is YSYEKL in the germline V gene. CDR3 amino acids: CASSQESHINQPQHF. For the CDR3, the DNA is TGCGCCAGCAGCCAAGAGTCCCACATCAATCAGCCCCAGCATTTT.

The chain links TRBV6-5 to TRBJ2-7; 8 bases are shared with TRBD2. Losses at the gene ends were 5 bases for V and 6 bases for J; bases not matched to a gene: 3. The CDR3 contains 12 residues. Germline CDR1 reads MNHEY; CDR2 reads SVGAGI. The CDR3 DNA is TGTGCCAGCAGTCGGGGGGGGGTCGAGCAGTACTTC. Translated, it gives CASSRGGVEQYF.

This clone has a handful of counts. The chain joins TRBV10-3 to TRBJ1-5, with a weak D call TRBD1 (6 bases). V was clipped by 6 bases and J by 4 bases, with 16 bases between them. The germline CDR1 and CDR2 sequences are ENHRY and SYGVKD. The CDR3 sequence is 15 residues long. The CDR3 is CAISNLGTRNQPQHF. CDR3 nucleotides: TGTGCCATCAGCAATCTCGGGACAAGGAATCAGCCCCAGCATTTT.

V usage is TRBV7-4 and J usage is TRBJ1-5; 8 bases map to TRBD1. This CDR3 contains 15 residues. Germline V gene lookup returns CDR1 SGHVT and CDR2 SQSDAQ. V dropped 3 bases and J dropped 7; count of bases not matched to a gene: 8. The CDR3 protein is CASSLWTGWNQPQHF. The CDR3 coding sequence is TGTGCCAGCAGCTTGTGGACAGGGTGGAACCAGCCCCAGCATTTT.

The V and J genes are TRBV11-2 and TRBJ1-1; D unresolved. Between the trimmed V and J ends, which lost 4 bases and 0 bases, there was a span of 9 bases. The CDR3 has 14 residues. The germline V gene encodes CDR1 SGHAT and CDR2 FQNNGV. CDR3 sequence (DNA): TGTGCCAGCAGCTCCCGACGGGTGAACACTGAAGCTTTCTTT. This encodes CASSSRRVNTEAFF.

The sample holds a few counts of this clone. V gene TRBV19 combines with J gene TRBJ2-3; 9 bases agree with TRBD2. Germline V CDR1 and CDR2: LNHDA, SQIVND (reference sequence). V shed 5 bases and J 2 bases; nucleotides not matched to a gene: 8. The CDR3 consists of 16 residues. In DNA form, the CDR3 reads TGTGCCAGTAGTGAGGTAGCGGGAGCCTTCACAGATACGCAGTATTTT. Encoded protein: CASSEVAGAFTDTQYF.

The V call is TRBV7-9, the J call TRBJ2-6; 9 bases align to TRBD1. The CDR3 runs 18 residues. Germline-derived CDR1 and CDR2 are SEHNR and FQNEAQ (reference sequence). Losses at the gene ends were 5 bases for V and 3 bases for J; bases not matched to a gene: 11. CDR3 protein: CASSAIPGQGYGANVLTF. The CDR3 bases are TGTGCCAGCAGCGCGATACCGGGACAGGGTTATGGGGCCAACGTCCTGACTTTC.

Points on this clone: Other DNA sequences within the sample encode an identical CDR3. V usage is TRBV4-1 and J usage is TRBJ2-5, with D perhaps matching TRBD2 (5 bases). Germline CDR1 reads MGHRA; CDR2 reads YSYEKL. V was trimmed by 1 base and J by 5 bases, leaving 14 bases between them. This CDR3 contains 15 residues. The CDR3 loop is CASSQVTSGKETQYF. The CDR3, as DNA: TGCGCCAGCAGCCAAGTCACGTCCGGGAAGGAGACCCAGTACTTC.

This chain links TRBV6-5 with TRBJ1-1; D possibly corresponds to TRBD1 (5 bases). Per germline, CDR1 MNHEY and CDR2 SVGAGI. Between the trimmed V and J ends, which lost 7 bases and 2 bases, there was a span of 11 bases. This CDR3 comprises 13 residues. CDR3 loop: CASKTGPNTEAFF. Here the CDR3 DNA reads TGTGCCAGCAAAACAGGACCCAACACTGAAGCTTTCTTT.

The chain combines TRBV7-8 with TRBJ2-3; D possibly corresponds to TRBD2 (5 bases). The germline CDR1 and CDR2 sequences are SGHVS and FQNEAQ. This CDR3 is built from 14 residues. Trimming took 2 bases from V and 4 from J, leaving 10 bases between them. The CDR3 here is CASSLSDGADTQYF. The CDR3 nucleotides read TGTGCCAGCAGCTTATCTGACGGGGCAGATACGCAGTATTTT.

The rearrangement joins TRBV18 to TRBJ2-7; 8 nucleotides line up with TRBD1. V dropped 0 bases and J dropped 4; count of bases not matched to a gene: 5. Germline CDR1 KGHSH, CDR2 LQKENI. The CDR3 consists of 15 residues. The DNA of the CDR3 is TGTGCCAGCTCACCACCGTCCAGGGGGCAGTACGAGCAGTACTTC. Translation gives CASSPPSRGQYEQYF. Based on the CDR3 plus reference TRBV18 and TRBJ2-7, the full variable domain is NAGVMQNPRHLVRRRGQEARLRCSPMKGHSHVYWYRQLPEEGLKFMVYLQKENIIDESGMPKERFSAEFPKEGPSILRIQQVVRGDSAAYFCASSPPSRGQYEQYFGPGTRLTVT.

V usage is TRBV6-5 and J usage is TRBJ2-7; the D gene is possibly TRBD2 (5 bases). V was pared by 7 bases and J by 4 bases, with 8 bases between. The CDR3 spans 11 residues. Germline-derived CDR1 and CDR2 are MNHEY and SVGAGI. The CDR3 nucleotides are TGTGCCAGCAAAAGCGGATACGAGCAGTACTTC. Translation: CASKSGYEQYF.

J is TRBJ2-3 and V is TRBV24-1; D is perhaps TRBD1 (5 bases). Trimming took 4 bases from V and 3 from J, leaving 13 bases between them. The length of the CDR3 is 15 residues. CDR1 and CDR2 from the germline V gene are KGHDR and SFDVKD. CDR3 DNA sequence: TGTGCCACCAGTGAATCAGGGATTGCGACAGATACGCAGTATTTT. Translated, it gives CATSESGIATDTQYF.

This clone has just a few counts. This chain links TRBV4-1 with TRBJ2-7; D unresolved. The length of the CDR3 is 15 residues. Deletions cut 0 bases from V and 3 bases from J, with 12 bases between. Germline loops: CDR1 MGHRA, CDR2 YSYEKL. CDR3 coding DNA: TGCGCCAGCAGCCAAGATGCCAGTTCCCTCTACGAGCAGTACTTC. Translation: CASSQDASSLYEQYF.

V and J are TRBV4-1 and TRBJ2-2, with D unresolved. Trimming shortened V by 4 bases and J by 1 base, and 7 bases separated the two germline ends. Germline-derived CDR1 and CDR2 are MGHRA and YSYEKL. The CDR3 consists of 14 residues. The CDR3 loop is CASSPSLNTGELFF. DNA for the CDR3: TGCGCCAGCAGCCCAAGCTTGAACACCGGGGAGCTGTTTTTT.

The chain joins TRBV20-1 to TRBJ2-7; perhaps TRBD1 as D (5 bases). Trimming left V 3 bases short and J 4 bases short, with 7 bases between. CDR1 and CDR2 from the germline V gene are DFQATT and SNEGSKA (reference sequence). The CDR3 runs to 11 residues. The CDR3 protein is CSASRQYEQYF. DNA of the CDR3: TGCAGTGCTAGCCGACAGTACGAGCAGTACTTC.

The CDR3 is CASRLRDRNTGELFF. DNA of the CDR3: TGCGCCAGCAGGCTCCGGGACAGGAACACCGGGGAGCTGTTTTTT. The V call is TRBV10-1, the J call TRBJ2-2; 7 nucleotides align to TRBD1. The CDR3 runs 15 residues. CDR1 is WNHNN and CDR2 is SYGVQD in the germline V gene (reference sequence). V was clipped by 6 bases and J by 1 base; unmatched bases: 5.

The chain couples TRBV2 to TRBJ2-2; D call uncertain. The CDR3 covers 16 residues. CDR1 is SNHLY, CDR2 FYNNEI, per germline. V was cut by 1 base and J by 0 bases, with 9 bases left in between. The CDR3 DNA reads as TGTGCCAGCAGTGAAGGGTTACAAACGAACACCGGGGAGCTGTTTTTT. Protein sequence: CASSEGLQTNTGELFF.

The table lists this clone with a few counts. This chain uses TRBV19 with TRBJ1-1; TRBD1 aligns across 9 bases. This CDR3 is built from 16 residues. The germline V gene encodes CDR1 LNHDA and CDR2 SQIVND (reference sequence). V trimming: 4 bases; J trimming: 4 bases; junction bases outside the gene matches: 10. The CDR3 region has the DNA TGTGCCAGTAGTACCCGGGACAGGGTACGTACCACTGAAGCTTTCTTT. Protein product: CASSTRDRVRTTEAFF.

The chain joins TRBV6-6 to TRBJ2-2; 9 bases agree with TRBD1. Germline V gene data show CDR1 as MNHNY and CDR2 as SVGAGI (reference sequence). The trim removed 1 base at V and 8 bases at J, leaving 8 bases unmatched. The CDR3 spans 16 residues. The CDR3 sequence: CASSYLDRGYEGELFF. CDR3 coding DNA: TGTGCCAGCAGTTACTTAGACAGGGGGTACGAGGGGGAGCTGTTTTTT.

The rearrangement links TRBV6-1 to TRBJ2-7, with D hard to call. The CDR3 consists of 13 residues. Trimming removed 2 bases from V and 4 bases from J, with 9 bases in between. Germline V gene sequence: CDR1 MNHNS, CDR2 SASEGT. CDR3 region: CASSESPRYEQYF. CDR3 DNA: TGTGCCAGCAGTGAAAGTCCCAGGTACGAGCAGTACTTC.

The chain recombines TRBV30 with TRBJ2-7; TRBD2 is a possible D gene (6 bases). In germline, CDR1 is GTSNPN, CDR2 SVGIG (reference sequence). V shed 3 bases and J shed 0 bases, with 12 bases lying between them. The CDR3 contains 14 residues. This chain's CDR3 is CAWRGGDGSYEQYF. In DNA form, the CDR3 reads TGTGCCTGGAGAGGAGGGGATGGCTCCTACGAGCAGTACTTC.

This chain links TRBV5-4 with TRBJ2-2, with TRBD1 identical over 9 bases. Unmatched junction bases numbered 13, after V lost 10 bases and J lost 6 bases. This CDR3 region has 15 residues. Germline CDR1 and CDR2: SGHNT and YYREEE (reference sequence). The DNA of the CDR3 is TGTGCCGGGGGGGACAGGGCCGGTCTGTCCGGGGAGCTGTTTTTT. Protein: CAGGDRAGLSGELFF.

Only a few counts were recorded for this clone. The chain has TRBV27 and TRBJ2-7; D uncertain. Germline V gives CDR1 MNHEY, CDR2 SMNVEV (reference sequence). The CDR3 has 12 amino acids. Trimming took 4 bases from V and 0 from J, leaving 4 bases between them. The CDR3 region has the DNA TGTGCCAGCAGTTGGAGCTCCTACGAGCAGTACTTC. Protein: CASSWSSYEQYF.